This T cell receptor beta chain stems from a study of shared clonotypes between healthy human individuals (dated by TCRdb to 2018 to 2020). About the investigation overall: The cohort comprised a couple of women and a few men aged 18 to 49 years. To estimate repertoire size and how much clonotypes are shared between individuals, the study performed deep sequencing of blood TCR repertoires from a handful of healthy adults. Libraries were prepared and TCR repertoires were sequenced by different laboratories using diverse techniques, in order to increase sequencing depth and limit assay-specific biases. Each donor's leukapheresis produced roughly between roughly 0.85 and 9 billion PBMCs.

The paper's findings and limits, for the study overall: Sampling was restricted to blood, and TCR repertoires in tissues likely differ from the TCR repertoires found in blood. Because the study included a small number of donors, the genetic and exposure-history diversity represented was limited. Pairwise subsampling indicated that sequencing depth was expected to affect the degree of clonotype sharing among donors.

Using the deep immunoSEQ assay, multiplex PCR amplified TCR CDR3 regions from genomic DNA. Extracted genomic DNA from each cell subset was spread evenly across all wells of several immunoSEQ 96-well plates, with each plate serving as a replicate. For unsorted PBMC, each replicate PCR was loaded with about 270 ng genomic DNA, equivalent to approximately 33,000 T cell genomes. Unsorted PBMC genomic DNA was sequenced across ten immunoSEQ deep assay plates. Purified libraries were quantified with a Qubit 3.0 fluorometer, sized on a Bioanalyzer 2100, and re-quantified with the KAPA Library Quantification kit. Every immunoSEQ 96-well plate was sequenced on a separate single-read 150-cycle Illumina NextSeq 550 flow cell. The authors' pipeline ran thus. Because only junctional sequences without quality scores were contained in the immunoSEQ output, filtering matching that applied to full-length reads could not be performed. To assign V/J genes and CDR3, sequences were annotated using PyIR, a Python wrapper for IgBLAST v1.9, with IMGT germline references. Any read was removed if the V/J assignment was weak (E-value above 1e-6), the CDR3 was missing, or the read contained stop codons, out-of-frame junctions, or ambiguous translated residues. V3J clonotypes were defined as sequences sharing an identical inferred V gene, J gene, and CDR3 amino acid sequence. To compute the percentage overlap between repertoires, the number of shared unique clonotypes was divided by the size of the smaller repertoire. Three approaches were used to assess repertoire richness: RTK rarefaction, the Chao1 estimator, and Recon v2.1 estimates of unobserved clonotypes. Held by TCRdb, this immuneACCESS table contains in-frame sequences only and omits some clones. Under half of the omission traces to an unresolved V gene where checked; the cause of the rest is unknown. V and J calls plus clone size are reproduced from that table; the DNA served to infer D and trimming. This sample holds around 480,000 clones; about 79% were observed only once. Approximately 12% of the sample comes from the top ten.

CDR1 and CDR2 (SGHRS, YFSETQ) derive from the germline V gene. V loses 4 bases of germline sequence and J loses 1 base, and the interval between the two ends is 8 bases. From the cysteine through the phenylalanine, the CDR3 covers 14 amino acids. Only the CDR3 portion is preserved as DNA: 42 bases, with reading frame beginning at the first base. Regarding this clone: The target of this receptor is not known. Base qualities are missing; no much larger clone stands one base away.

The donors were healthy, HIV-negative adults with no recently reported acute infections or vaccinations. Only Caucasian adults living in Nashville, Tennessee, USA were represented among the donors. For unsorted samples, some 90 million PBMCs were counted and genomic DNA was extracted with the QIAamp DNA Blood Mini kit. Blood was collected by leukapheresis, and PBMCs were isolated by Ficoll-Histopaque density gradient centrifugation and then cryopreserved in liquid nitrogen vapor phase. Sequencing input: PBMCs. The clonotype originates from a middle-aged woman in good health. Some clones in this sample may be carry-over from other donors' samples. The rearranged chain carries TRBV5-1 and TRBJ1-4, with the D gene call left open. For the CDR3, the sequence is CASSDGGTNEKLFF. The DNA sequence reads TGCGCCAGCAGCGATGGAGGAACTAATGAAAAACTGTTTTTT.